This entry concerns a single T cell receptor beta chain. Its antigen is undetermined. The donors were in the approximately 120-subject validation cohort, distinct from the 666-subject first cohort. This entry belongs to a study of cytomegalovirus exposure and HLA in healthy donors. Findings and limits, study-wide: High specificity and sensitivity for cytomegalovirus status were reported for the classifier. Most TCR sequences were seen very rarely across donors, but some public TCRs occurred in many.

The CDR3 has 13 amino acids. V gave up 4 bases and J gave up 5 bases, with 13 bases separating them. Germline assignment: CDR1 SGHRS and CDR2 YFSETQ. The assay was immunoSEQ multiplex PCR, and TCRdb's table has in-frame clones only and misses some. The sample lists 120,000 or so clones; 90% to 97% were seen once. The chain couples TRBV5-1 to TRBJ2-7, with D hard to call. Sequenced material: PBMCs. This receptor was taken from a man aged 18 to 30 in good health and CMV-seronegative. The CDR3 region has the DNA TGCGCCAGCAGCCCTCAGGTGGGCCACGAGCAGTACTTC. This codes for CASSPQVGHEQYF. The variable domain in full, completed from reference TRBV5-1 and TRBJ2-7, reads KAGVTQTPRYLIKTRGQQVTLSCSPISGHRSVSWYQQTPGQGLQFLFEYFSETQRNKGNFPGRFSGRQFSNSRSEMNVSTLELGDSALYLCASSPQVGHEQYFGPGTRLTVT.